Reported below is one TCR beta chain. Its antigen is currently unknown. V lost 7 bases to trimming and J lost 0 bases; unmatched junction nucleotides: 14. Germline CDR1 reads MNHNS; CDR2 reads SASEGT. The CDR3 is 18 amino acids. The source of the sample is a study of regulatory T cells in long-lasting Graves disease. Broader study findings: Between persistent patients, 2,500 to 3,500 public clonotypes were shared, exceeding the 800 to 1,000 shared between new patients. Owing to a sample size that was small, accuracy may have been reduced.

For TCR beta, libraries came from iRepertoire HTBI primers and Arm-PCR of CDR3 regions. In the authors' methods: The study identified 50 to 70 TRBV and approximately 13 TRBJ segments across samples. TCRdb reprocessed the multiplex PCR reads with MiXCR, giving one entry per CDR3 protein. The V and J calls follow TCRdb's processing rather than the paper's. Of 400,000 to 500,000 distinct CDR3 sequences listed, around 13% are singletons. Time point here: newly diagnosed GD, antithyroid drugs for less than 3 months. Following extraction of RNA from PBMCs, that RNA was used to make the TCR library. The patient group derived from an endocrinology department in Xi'an, China. These data were likewise used in another study, on T cells in Graves' hyperthyroidism and ophthalmopathy.

V and J are TRBV6-1 and TRBJ1-5; 8 bases align to TRBD1. The sequence came from a woman in her forties or fifties with Graves disease. The sample consisted of peripheral blood mononuclear cells (PBMCs), taken at new diagnosis, from a patient treated with antithyroid drugs. The CDR3 DNA is TGTGCCAGCACTGAGACCGGGACAGGAGTTTATAGCAATCAGCCCCAGCATTTT. Its protein product is CASTETGTGVYSNQPQHF.